This T cell receptor beta chain is drawn from a study of blood T cells in healthy people across ages. Study as a whole: Every two T cells gave about one barcoded beta molecule via template switching. Study findings and constraints: Long-lived donors exceeded aged donors in naive CD4+ cells and diversity. Changes seen in expanded clonotypes were possibly confounded by donor CMV status left unknown.

It was with a sample-barcoded 5' primer and a J-beta primer mix that a second PCR of roughly 6 to 12 cycles was run. MiXCR was run by TCRdb on the 5' RACE reads, yielding one entry per CDR3 protein. The sample contains 870,000 or so distinct CDR3 sequences, 29% of which appear only once. This clonotype was found many times. Its antigen is still unknown. Healthy Caucasian individuals from Russia aged about 6 to 90 were enrolled as donors. The sample consisted of blood. This clonotype originated in a woman aged 80 or older in good health.

CDR3 loop: CASSMDRQTQYF. CDR3 DNA: TGTGCCAGCAGTATGGACAGGCAGACCCAGTACTTC. V and J are TRBV7-2 and TRBJ2-5, with 7 bases identical to TRBD1. Germline trimming cut 6 bases from V and 6 bases from J; bases unmatched to any gene: 4. The length of the CDR3 is 12 residues. In germline, CDR1 is SGHTA, CDR2 FQGNSA. The full variable domain, in which reference TRBV7-2 and TRBJ2-5 provide the parts outside the CDR3, is GAGVSQSPSNKVTEKGKDVELRCDPISGHTALYWYRQSLGQGLEFLIYFQGNSAPDKSGLPSDRFSAERTGGSVSTLTIQRTQQEDSAVYLCASSMDRQTQYFGPGTRLLVL.